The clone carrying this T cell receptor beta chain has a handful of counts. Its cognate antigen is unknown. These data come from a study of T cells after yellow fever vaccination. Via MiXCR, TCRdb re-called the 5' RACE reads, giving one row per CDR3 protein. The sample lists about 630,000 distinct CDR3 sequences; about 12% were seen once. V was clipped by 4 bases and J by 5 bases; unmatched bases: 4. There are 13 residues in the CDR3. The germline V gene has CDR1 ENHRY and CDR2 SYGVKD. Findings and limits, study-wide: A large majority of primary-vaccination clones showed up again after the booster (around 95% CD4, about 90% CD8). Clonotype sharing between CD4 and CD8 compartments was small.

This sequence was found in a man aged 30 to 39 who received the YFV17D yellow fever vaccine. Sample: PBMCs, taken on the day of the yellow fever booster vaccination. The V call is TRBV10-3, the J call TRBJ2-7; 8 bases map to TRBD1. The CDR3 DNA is TGTGCCATCAGTGTGACAGGGGAGGACGAGCAGTACTTC. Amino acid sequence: CAISVTGEDEQYF.